Below, 30 T cell receptor beta chains from the same sample are listed, as sequenced in a study of blood T cell repertoires in COVID-19. Profiled with immunoSEQ multiplex PCR; TCRdb holds only in-frame clones, not every one. Of 250,000 or so clones listed, roughly 86% were seen once; the top ten hold 2% to 3%. The sample taken for sequencing was PBMCs or T cells enriched from blood (not recorded which). The receptors come from a woman in her thirties with acute COVID-19.

The CDR3 protein is CASSVAPTGDDSPLHF. The CDR3 DNA is TGTGCCAGCAGCGTAGCCCCTACAGGGGACGATTCACCCCTCCACTTT. The rearrangement links TRBV9 to TRBJ1-6, with 7 bases fitting TRBD1. The germline V gene has CDR1 SGDLS and CDR2 YYNGEE. V gave up 0 bases and J gave up 8 bases; unmatched junction bases: 8. The CDR3 totals 16 residues.

V gene TRBV18 combines with J gene TRBJ2-5; 8 nucleotides match TRBD1. Germline values: CDR1 KGHSH, CDR2 LQKENI. The CDR3 totals 14 residues. V shed 4 bases and J 4 bases; nucleotides not matched to a gene: 5. The CDR3 DNA is TGTGCCAGCTCACAACGACAGGGGCGAGAGACCCAGTACTTC. Translating gives CASSQRQGRETQYF.

The rearrangement uses TRBV5-4 and TRBJ2-1, with TRBD2 matching 9 bases. V was pared by 9 bases and J by 5 bases, with 9 bases of the junction left unmatched. There are 14 residues in the CDR3. Germline V gene sequence: CDR1 SGHNT, CDR2 YYREEE (reference sequence). The CDR3 reads CATESGGTDNEQFF. Written as DNA, the CDR3 is TGTGCCACCGAAAGCGGGGGGACCGACAATGAGCAGTTCTTC.

The chain uses TRBV6-1 and TRBJ2-7, with D perhaps matching TRBD2 (6 bases). CDR3 length: 15 amino acids. CDR1 is MNHNS, CDR2 SASEGT, per germline. Trimming stripped 0 bases from V and 2 bases from J, with 11 bases between. The chain's CDR3 is CASSEALSGTYEQYF. CDR3 in DNA: TGTGCCAGCAGTGAAGCGCTTAGCGGAACCTACGAGCAGTACTTC.

The chain uses TRBV6-5 and TRBJ2-3, with 9 bases aligning to TRBD1. Germline CDR1 is MNHEY and CDR2 is SVGAGI. V shed 8 bases, J shed 5 bases, and the junction held 5 bases outside the gene matches. The CDR3 has 13 residues. CDR3 nucleotides: TGTGCCAGCCACAGGGGGCGGGAAGATACGCAGTATTTT. It yields the protein CASHRGREDTQYF.

On this clone: At one of its ends the junction is not consistent with the germline gene, which may arise from a read error. This CDR3 is also generated by other DNA sequences in the sample. This sequence joins TRBV7-8 and TRBJ1-1; D is unclear. The CDR3 totals 14 residues. CDR1 is SGHVS and CDR2 is FQNEAQ in the germline V gene. The CDR3 protein is CASSLVFSAAEAFF. CDR3 nucleotide sequence: TGTGCCAGTAGCTTAGTATTTTCGGCGGCTGAAGCTTTCTTT.

This clone has just one count. The chain employs TRBV5-1 and TRBJ2-5; 13 bases are a match to TRBD2. Losses at the gene ends were 2 bases for V and 0 bases for J; bases not matched to a gene: 7. CDR3 length: 18 residues. Germline CDR1 reads SGHRS; CDR2 reads YFSETQ. The CDR3 region has the DNA TGCGCCAGCAGCTTCGGGACTAGCGGGGTCGGGTACCAAGAGACCCAGTACTTC. It encodes CASSFGTSGVGYQETQYF.

This clone was seen only once. The chain is built from TRBV6-1 and TRBJ1-2; D remains ambiguous. The CDR3 totals 13 residues. CDR1 is MNHNS and CDR2 is SASEGT in the germline V gene. Deletions cut 0 bases from V and 8 bases from J, with 10 bases between. CDR3 sequence: CASSEAFVVGYTF. As DNA, the CDR3 is TGTGCCAGCAGTGAAGCGTTCGTAGTCGGCTACACCTTC.

This chain links TRBV29-1 with TRBJ1-2; 7 bases are shared with TRBD1. Trimming took 1 base from V and 3 from J; bases not matched to a gene: 2. Germline values: CDR1 SQVTM, CDR2 ANQGSEA. This CDR3 has 13 amino acids. CDR3 coding DNA: TGCAGCGTTGAAGGGGGGACAGACTATGGCTACACCTTC. Encoded protein: CSVEGGTDYGYTF.

V gene TRBV29-1 combines with J gene TRBJ2-2; a possible D gene is TRBD1 (5 bases). Germline values: CDR1 SQVTM, CDR2 ANQGSEA. Trimming shortened V by 2 bases and J by 3 bases, and 10 bases separated the two germline ends. CDR3 length equals 14 residues. The DNA for the CDR3 is TGCAGCGTTGAAAGGGGTGAGGACACCGGGGAGCTGTTTTTT. Translated: CSVERGEDTGELFF.

The gene calls are TRBV12-3 or TRBV12-4 and TRBJ1-5, with D uncertain. The CDR3 is made up of 13 amino acids. V was trimmed by 2 bases and J by 9 bases, leaving 11 bases between them. This CDR3 reads CASSLSPAWPQHF. The CDR3 DNA follows: TGTGCCAGCAGTTTATCCCCAGCGTGGCCCCAGCATTTT.

This chain uses TRBV11-2 with TRBJ1-2; no firm D call. V was cut by 6 bases and J by 2 bases, with 13 bases left in between. There are 14 residues in the CDR3. Germline values: CDR1 SGHAT, CDR2 FQNNGV. This chain's CDR3 is CASRSPRLNYGYTF. The CDR3 DNA is TGTGCCAGCAGATCGCCGCGACTCAACTATGGCTACACCTTC.

The J gene is TRBJ2-7, the V gene TRBV5-1; the match to TRBD1 covers 9 bases. The CDR3 is 15 amino acids. V was clipped by 4 bases and J by 2 bases; unmatched bases: 7. The germline gives CDR1 SGHRS, CDR2 YFSETQ. The CDR3 nucleotides read TGCGCCAGCAGCGCAGGGACAGGGCGCACCTACGAGCAGTACTTC. This encodes CASSAGTGRTYEQYF.

The chain has TRBV6-6 and TRBJ2-5, with D possibly matching TRBD1 (5 bases). V lost 5 bases and J 5 bases, leaving 24 bases between the germline ends. The CDR3 sequence is 17 residues long. Germline V CDR1 and CDR2: MNHNY, SVGAGI (reference sequence). The CDR3 DNA is TGTGCCAGCAGTCCCAGCCACGGACATCAGGGTTTGGAGACCCAGTACTTC. Its protein product is CASSPSHGHQGLETQYF.

This chain links TRBV7-2 with TRBJ1-6; no firm D call. CDR1 and CDR2 (germline): SGHTA, FQGNSA. Between the trimmed V and J ends, which lost 8 bases and 0 bases, there was a span of 8 bases. The CDR3 length is 14 residues. The CDR3 DNA reads TGTGCCAGCGCTTCGGGCTCCTATAATTCACCCCTCCACTTT. It encodes CASASGSYNSPLHF. Combining the CDR3 with reference TRBV7-2 and TRBJ1-6 gives the whole variable domain GAGVSQSPSNKVTEKGKDVELRCDPISGHTALYWYRQSLGQGLEFLIYFQGNSAPDKSGLPSDRFSAERTGGSVSTLTIQRTQQEDSAVYLCASASGSYNSPLHFGNGTRLTVT.

The chain has TRBV18 and TRBJ2-7; the match to TRBD1 covers 7 bases. Germline V lookup: CDR1 KGHSH, CDR2 LQKENI. There are 16 residues in the CDR3. The J segment lost 5 bases and the V segment lost 3 bases, leaving 13 bases of the junction unmatched. The CDR3: CASSPLPRQGTHEQYF. In nucleotides, the CDR3 is TGTGCCAGCTCACCTCTTCCAAGACAGGGCACCCACGAGCAGTACTTC.

The CDR3 protein is CASRTGRNGTGELFF. DNA for the CDR3: TGTGCCAGCAGGACAGGGAGAAATGGTACCGGGGAGCTGTTTTTT. The rearrangement uses TRBV3-1 (or the pseudogene TRBV3-2) and TRBJ2-2; 7 positions match TRBD1. Germline V CDR1 and CDR2: LGHDT, YNNKEL (reference sequence). Trimming at V came to 6 bases and at J to 5 bases, leaving 9 bases not matched to a gene. There are 15 residues in the CDR3.

This rearrangement joins TRBV5-1 to TRBJ2-7; no firm D call. The V gene's germline CDR1 is SGHRS and CDR2 YFSETQ. There are 12 residues in the CDR3. Between the trimmed V and J ends, which lost 2 bases and 6 bases, there was a span of 9 bases. CDR3 region: CASSFDTSEQYF. The CDR3 DNA sequence: TGCGCCAGCAGCTTCGACACCTCCGAGCAGTACTTC.

The CDR3 sequence: CASSLEMGLDYGYTF. CDR3 nucleotides: TGTGCCAGCAGCTTAGAAATGGGGCTTGACTATGGCTACACCTTC. The chain employs TRBV7-9 and TRBJ1-2, with D perhaps TRBD1 (5 bases). The V end was cut by 1 base, the J end by 3 bases, with 12 bases between. Germline-derived CDR1 and CDR2 are SEHNR and FQNEAQ (reference sequence). CDR3 length: 15 amino acids.

This clone has a handful of counts. The CDR3 sequence: CASSEPPGGRETQYF. CDR3 nucleotide sequence: TGTGCCAGCAGTGAGCCCCCGGGGGGGAGAGAGACCCAGTACTTC. The chain carries TRBV2 and TRBJ2-5; 8 bases agree with TRBD2. CDR1 and CDR2 from the germline V gene are SNHLY and FYNNEI. V lost 3 bases to trimming and J lost 4 bases; unmatched junction nucleotides: 7. The CDR3 covers 15 residues.

The rearrangement uses TRBV30 and TRBJ2-3, with D possibly matching TRBD1 (7 bases). The CDR3 runs to 15 residues. The germline V gene has CDR1 GTSNPN and CDR2 SVGIG (reference sequence). The V end was cut by 5 bases, the J end by 3 bases, with 18 bases between. The CDR3 sequence: CAWGPGQGGTDTQYF. DNA for the CDR3: TGTGCCTGGGGACCCGGGCAGGGGGGAACAGATACGCAGTATTTT.

The V gene is TRBV5-4, the J gene TRBJ1-1, with D possibly being TRBD1 (5 bases). Germline V lookup: CDR1 SGHNT, CDR2 YYREEE (reference sequence). This CDR3 is 13 amino acids long. V lost 5 bases and J 4 bases, leaving 12 bases between the germline ends. CDR3 coding DNA: TGTGCCAGCAGTTCAGGGTTGCCCACTGAAGCTTTCTTT. The encoded protein is CASSSGLPTEAFF.

The V call is TRBV9, the J call TRBJ1-3, with D perhaps matching TRBD1 (5 bases). Per the germline V gene, CDR1 is SGDLS and CDR2 is YYNGEE. V lost 2 bases, J lost 0 bases, and 9 bases lay in between. CDR3 length equals 15 residues. In DNA, the CDR3 is TGTGCCAGCAGCGTCCGGGGGATCTCTGGAAACACCATATATTTT. Protein product: CASSVRGISGNTIYF.

This chain connects TRBV5-1 to TRBJ2-2; D is perhaps TRBD2 (5 bases). CDR3 length: 15 residues. Germline loops: CDR1 SGHRS, CDR2 YFSETQ. V lost 4 bases to trimming and J lost 5 bases, with 15 bases between them. The DNA for the CDR3 is TGCGCCAGCAGCCGAGGGCTAGTCGTAACCGGGGAGCTGTTTTTT. It yields the protein CASSRGLVVTGELFF. Based on the CDR3 plus reference TRBV5-1 and TRBJ2-2, the full variable domain is KAGVTQTPRYLIKTRGQQVTLSCSPISGHRSVSWYQQTPGQGLQFLFEYFSETQRNKGNFPGRFSGRQFSNSRSEMNVSTLELGDSALYLCASSRGLVVTGELFFGEGSRLTVL.

This clone has just one count. The chain links TRBV12-5 to TRBJ1-5; 7 bases map to TRBD1. Germline-derived CDR1 and CDR2 are LGHNT and FRNRAP. V trimming: 7 bases; J trimming: 1 base; junction bases outside the gene matches: 16. The CDR3 is 18 amino acids. DNA for the CDR3: TGTGCTAGTGTTCCTCCCCAGGGGGGAATATTGAGCAATCAGCCCCAGCATTTT. Its protein is CASVPPQGGILSNQPQHF.

CDR3 loop: CASSLSIPDRGSETQYF. In DNA form, the CDR3 reads TGTGCCAGCAGTCTATCTATACCGGACAGGGGGTCTGAGACCCAGTACTTC. The chain combines TRBV6-6 with TRBJ2-5; 10 nucleotides line up with TRBD1. V shed 5 bases and J 5 bases; nucleotides not matched to a gene: 14. The CDR3 totals 17 residues. From germline, CDR1 is MNHNY and CDR2 SVGAGI (reference sequence).

The chain employs TRBV3-1 (or the pseudogene TRBV3-2) and TRBJ1-6, with a possible D match to TRBD1 (5 bases). This CDR3 is 17 amino acids long. CDR1 LGHDT and CDR2 YNNKEL come from the germline V gene (reference sequence). V was pared by 4 bases and J by 0 bases, with 13 bases between. The CDR3 DNA sequence: TGTGCCAGCAGCCCCGACAGCCTCAGCTCCTATAATTCACCCCTCCACTTT. Translated, it gives CASSPDSLSSYNSPLHF.

The chain carries TRBV11-2 and TRBJ2-7, with a possible D match to TRBD1 (5 bases). Trimming pared 8 bases from V and 2 bases from J, leaving 19 bases between. CDR1 and CDR2 (germline): SGHAT, FQNNGV. The CDR3 consists of 15 residues. CDR3 in amino acids: CASGATSQRTYEQYF. CDR3 DNA sequence: TGTGCCAGCGGGGCCACATCGCAGCGTACCTACGAGCAGTACTTC.

V is TRBV2 and J is TRBJ1-5; the D gene is possibly TRBD1 (6 bases). The CDR3 sequence is 16 residues long. The germline V gene encodes CDR1 SNHLY and CDR2 FYNNEI. V was shortened by 6 bases and J by 0 bases, with 15 bases between the two germline ends. Here the CDR3 DNA reads TGTGCCAGCAGATCCTTTGGACAGACTAGCAATCAGCCCCAGCATTTT. Translation: CASRSFGQTSNQPQHF.

For the CDR3, the DNA is TGTGCCAGCAGTTTTTACGGGACTAAAAGCTCTAACTATGGCTACACCTTC. Encoded protein: CASSFYGTKSSNYGYTF. The V and J genes are TRBV27 and TRBJ1-2, with D possibly matching TRBD1 (5 bases). V was trimmed by 3 bases and J by 0 bases, leaving 17 bases between them. CDR1 and CDR2 from the germline V gene are MNHEY and SMNVEV (reference sequence). The CDR3 runs to 17 residues.